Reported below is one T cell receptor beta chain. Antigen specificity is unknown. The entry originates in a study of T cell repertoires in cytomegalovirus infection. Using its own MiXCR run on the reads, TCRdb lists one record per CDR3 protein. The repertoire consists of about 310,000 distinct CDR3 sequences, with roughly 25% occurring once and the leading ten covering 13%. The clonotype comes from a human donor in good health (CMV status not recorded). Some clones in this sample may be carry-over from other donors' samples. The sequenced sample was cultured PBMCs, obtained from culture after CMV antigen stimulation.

The CDR3 DNA follows: TGTGCCAGCAGTGCCAGGTCGGAGACCCAGTACTTC. Translated, it gives CASSARSETQYF. The V and J genes are TRBV2 and TRBJ2-5; D call uncertain. V was cut by 4 bases and J by 5 bases, with 8 bases left in between. The CDR3 consists of 12 residues. Germline CDR1 SNHLY, CDR2 FYNNEI.